This TCR beta chain was captured in a study of tumor-infiltrating lymphocytes in primary liver carcinoma (dated by TCRdb to 2015 to 2018). As for the study more broadly: The five patients, three men and two women aged 30 to 69 years, had hepatocellular carcinoma (four) or combined HCC and intrahepatic cholangiocarcinoma (one). Roughly 3.65 to 7.13 million productive TCRbeta reads were obtained per sample, and no significant difference in read depth was found between tissue types. Tumors of the five patients were stage T1-T3 N0M0 with maximum diameters of roughly 4.2 to 11 cm. To link TCRbeta repertoire diversity to the local molecular phenotype, the 20 to 25 tumor region samples were profiled with Agilent mRNA microarrays. High reproducibility was observed for the technical replicate repertoires, with mean shared-clone rates approximately 0.92 and correlation coefficients above 0.95. TCRbeta repertoire sequencing, expression microarrays and whole-exome sequencing were combined in the study across five regions of each liver tumor, with adjacent normal tissue and blood also included. A total of 35 or so specimens from 5 patients underwent TCRbeta repertoire sequencing, comprising 25 or so tumor regions, 5 adjacent noncancerous liver tissues and 5 peripheral blood samples.

Starting from approximately 500 ng total RNA, TCRbeta-specific cDNA was produced by reverse transcription with a constant-region primer and ProtoScript II reverse transcriptase. TCRbeta libraries were built with three nested multiplex PCR rounds, a slightly modified ARM-PCR procedure. Each of the first two PCR rounds ran for 9 to 11 cycles using multiplex TRBV1-TRBV30 forward primers together with a Cbeta reverse primer. A final 25-cycle PCR with Deep VentR polymerase added sample barcodes and Illumina adapters. Before sequencing, amplicons of 200-500 bp were gel-purified using a QIAquick gel extraction kit. The TCRbeta amplicons were sequenced with 250-bp paired-end reads on an Illumina HiSeq 2500. The published analysis was carried out like this. To recover full CDR3 sequences, reads were quality-trimmed using Trimmomatic v0.33 and paired reads were then merged using FLASH v1.2.11. V, D and J germline segments were assigned to the rearranged TCRbeta sequences by MiGEC v1.2.1b. Clonotype statistics, along with Shannon-Wiener diversity indices, were calculated using VDJtools v1.0.0. To cut down on sampling bias, every analysis after diversity analysis relied on just the 250 most abundant clonotypes from each sample. The public sequencing data were trimmed at Q25 with fastp and processed into clonotypes with MiXCR by TCRdb, which kept only in-frame beta chains. Entries that share a CDR3 protein sequence are merged under the most common genes and DNA. TCRdb's processing, not the authors', yielded these V and J calls. The sample table records tens of thousands of distinct CDR3 sequences; 70% to 75% of these occur just once. 12% to 15% of the sample belongs to the ten largest clones.

Study-wide findings and limitations: Because only the TCR beta chain was sequenced and unpaired alpha chains were not captured, true repertoire diversity is likely underestimated. Because the samples were bulk and unsorted, CD4+ and CD8+ T cell repertoires could not be compared. Pairs of tumor regions showed greater repertoire overlap (mean about 36%) than tumor-adjacent pairs (around 17%) or tumor-blood pairs (approximately 15%), which is consistent with antigen-driven expansion. Only roughly 7-25% of top clones appeared in all five regions of a tumor, which suggests that tumor-infiltrating T cells are spatially heterogeneous. Compared with blood, tumors had a significantly larger share of the repertoire taken up by the top 250 clones (p = 0.039). With just a handful of patients in the study, the authors point out that the findings should be validated in a larger study.

Total RNA and DNA were co-extracted without cell sorting from about 19-30 mg of bulk tissue using the AllPrep DNA/RNA mini kit. Surgical resection was performed in China between late 2015 and early 2016 on about 5 patients with histopathologically diagnosed primary liver carcinoma. Patients had chronic HBV infection and were treatment-naive at sampling. Five spatially separated regions were sampled per tumor: superior, inferior, left-lateral and right-lateral poles, plus the tumor centre. Histological examination found more than 80% viable tumor cells in every tumor sample. Fresh tumor and adjacent tissue pieces were bisected, with one half stored in RNAlater at -80 degrees C and the other half sent for histology. In the case of this clonotype: Its binding antigen is unknown. This could be a read error, since a much larger clone is one nucleotide away.

The germline V gene (reference sequence) provides CDR1 SEHNR and CDR2 FQNEAQ. The CDR3 goes from the cysteine to the phenylalanine over 15 residues. The entry retains the CDR3 DNA only, 45 bases that are in frame from base 1. The receptor was derived from a woman in her fifties or sixties with primary liver carcinoma and hepatitis B virus infection. The chain joins TRBV7-9 to TRBJ2-3; 7 nucleotides in the junction match TRBD2. The sequencing input was liver tumor tissue from sampling region 4. Read against the paper, the sample's cell subset or site label means: tumor region T4, right-lateral pole. The CDR3 region: CVSSLPGSGTDTQYF. The sequenced DNA: TGTGTCAGCAGCTTACCGGGTAGCGGGACAGATACGCAGTATTTT.